The rows below give T cell receptor beta chains drawn from one sample of a study of cytomegalovirus exposure and HLA in healthy donors. Here immunoSEQ multiplex PCR was the method, and the copy in TCRdb shows in-frame clones only, minus some. The profile shows tens of thousands of clones, around 96% of them singletons. Sample: PBMCs. Receptor source: a man in his late teens or twenties in good health and CMV-seronegative. Both conserved end residues are part of each CDR3. A D gene is named only where the DNA matches it firmly. Size is stated for part of the rows, as once, few or many counts, or as a class when the clone is expanded.

clone_size	d_call	v_call	j_call	cdr3_nt	cdr3_aa
once	.	TRBV7-9	TRBJ1-6	TGTGCCAGCAGCCCGGACCGACCGGGAAATTCACCCCTCCACTTT	CASSPDRPGNSPLHF
.	TRBD1	TRBV28	TRBJ2-7	TGTGCCAGCAGTTCCTCCGGGGACAGCCCCTACGAGCAGTACTTC	CASSSSGDSPYEQYF
.	.	TRBV10-3	TRBJ2-7	TGTGCCATCAGTGCCCCTCCGGCCTACGAGCAGTACTTC	CAISAPPAYEQYF
.	TRBD2	TRBV27	TRBJ2-7	TGTGCCAGCACCCCCTTGGGGGGGAGCTCCTACGAGCAGTACTTC	CASTPLGGSSYEQYF
.	.	TRBV28	TRBJ2-7	TGTGCCAGCGGACAGTTCTCCTACGAGCAGTACTTC	CASGQFSYEQYF
.	TRBD1	TRBV6-5	TRBJ1-2	TGTGCCAGCAGTCCGAGTGGGACAGGGGGCTACACCTTC	CASSPSGTGGYTF
.	.	TRBV28	TRBJ1-1	TGTGCCAGCAGTTTGGCTGACATGAACACTGAAGCTTTCTTT	CASSLADMNTEAFF
.	TRBD1	TRBV28	TRBJ2-7	TGTGCCAGCAGGACCCCCGGGACAGGGACCTACGAGCAGTACTTC	CASRTPGTGTYEQYF
few	.	TRBV6-6	TRBJ1-4	TGTGCCAGCAGTTACGGTAACAGTGCTAATGAAAAACTGTTTTTT	CASSYGNSANEKLFF
.	TRBD1	TRBV6-6	TRBJ2-7	TGTGCCAGCAGTTACCTAAGACAGGGGGCAACTTGGGAGCAGTACTTC	CASSYLRQGATWEQYF
once	.	TRBV28	TRBJ1-5	TGTGCCAGCAGTTTATATGAGGGGAGGCAGCCCCAGCATTTT	CASSLYEGRQPQHF
.	.	TRBV27	TRBJ1-5	TGTGCCAGCAGTTCTGGGGAGGGAAGCAATCAGCCCCAGCATTTT	CASSSGEGSNQPQHF
.	.	TRBV4-3	TRBJ2-2	TGCGCCAGCAGCCAAGATTGGCGGGCCCTTCGGAACACCGGGGAGCTGTTTTTT	CASSQDWRALRNTGELFF
.	.	TRBV7-9	TRBJ1-1	TGTGCCAGCAGCCTGACGACAGGCCATTGGGCTGAAGCTTTCTTT	CASSLTTGHWAEAFF
.	.	TRBV19	TRBJ2-1	TGTGCCAGTAGTATGGAGACAGCACGCTACAATGAGCAGTTCTTC	CASSMETARYNEQFF
.	.	TRBV27	TRBJ2-1	TGTGCCAGCAGCCTCGGGACTCTCAATGAGCAGTTCTTC	CASSLGTLNEQFF
.	.	TRBV28	TRBJ2-7	TGTGCCAGCAGTTTCATGCTACCTAACTACGAGCAGTACTTC	CASSFMLPNYEQYF
once	TRBD2	TRBV6-6	TRBJ2-2	TGTGCCAGCACCTTGGGGGGGTCAACCGGGGAGCTGTTTTTT	CASTLGGSTGELFF
.	TRBD1	TRBV5-1	TRBJ1-1	TGCGCCAGCAGCCTGGGGACAGGCACTGAAGCTTTCTTT	CASSLGTGTEAFF
.	TRBD1	TRBV27	TRBJ2-3	TGTGCCAGCAGCCAACTCCAGGGGGCCCTAGACACAGATACGCAGTATTTT	CASSQLQGALDTDTQYF
once	TRBD1	TRBV27	TRBJ2-3	TGTGCCAGCAGTCCGTGGACAGGGGCCACAGATACGCAGTATTTT	CASSPWTGATDTQYF
.	TRBD1	TRBV11-2	TRBJ1-2	TGTGCCAGCAGGCCGGGACAGCTAAACTATGGCTACACCTTC	CASRPGQLNYGYTF
.	.	TRBV7-2	TRBJ2-7	TGTGCCAGCAGCCCTTCAGGGCTTCTAACCTACGAGCAGTACTTC	CASSPSGLLTYEQYF
.	TRBD2	TRBV11-2	TRBJ2-1	TGTGCCAGCAGCTTCAGTCTAGCGGCTTCCTACAATGAGCAGTTCTTC	CASSFSLAASYNEQFF
.	.	TRBV19	TRBJ1-2	TGTGCCAGTACCCTTGGGTCGGGGGGCCTCGGCTACACCTTC	CASTLGSGGLGYTF
.	.	TRBV10-1	TRBJ1-6	TGCGCCAGCAGTGAGTCCCCGGCGGAGGGAACTATTAATTCACCCCTCCACTTT	CASSESPAEGTINSPLHF
.	.	TRBV6-1	TRBJ2-3	TGTGCCAGCAGTGAAACTAGATATACGCAGTATTTT	CASSETRYTQYF
.	.	TRBV30	TRBJ2-2	TGTGCCTGGAGCGACTCATACCGCGGGGAGCTGTTTTTT	CAWSDSYRGELFF
.	TRBD2	TRBV6-1	TRBJ2-3	TGTGCCAGCAGTGAAAGGGGCGGGGGGGCAGATACGCAGTATTTT	CASSERGGGADTQYF
.	TRBD1	TRBV10-3	TRBJ1-4	TGTGCCATCAGTGACCAGGGGGCGCGTGAAAAACTGTTTTTT	CAISDQGAREKLFF
.	TRBD2	TRBV9	TRBJ2-1	TGTGCCAGCAGCGCCGCCGGGACTAGGGGAAATGAGCAGTTCTTC	CASSAAGTRGNEQFF
.	TRBD2	TRBV27	TRBJ2-3	TGTGCCAGCAGTTCACCCCTAGCGGGTCTAAGCACAGATACGCAGTATTTT	CASSSPLAGLSTDTQYF
.	TRBD2	TRBV7-9	TRBJ2-3	TGTGCCAGCGGACCTGGCGGGGGGCTTGGTGATACGCAGTATTTT	CASGPGGGLGDTQYF
.	.	TRBV5-1	TRBJ2-7	TGCGCCAGCAGCTTGATGACAGCCAACGTCGAGCAGTACTTC	CASSLMTANVEQYF
.	TRBD1	TRBV5-4	TRBJ1-1	TGTGCCAGCAGCTTAAATGACAGGGCGAACACTGAAGCTTTCTTT	CASSLNDRANTEAFF
.	.	TRBV7-3	TRBJ2-1	TGTGCCAGCAGCTTGACCTCGGGGGTTGGGCACAATGAGCAGTTCTTC	CASSLTSGVGHNEQFF
.	TRBD2	TRBV10-3	TRBJ2-5	TGTGCCATCAGTGCGGGACTAGCAGAGAAAGAGACCCAGTACTTC	CAISAGLAEKETQYF
.	.	TRBV19	TRBJ1-3	TGTGCCAGTAGTATATCGTTGAACACCATATATTTT	CASSISLNTIYF
once	.	TRBV4-2	TRBJ1-1	TGTGCCAGCAGCCAAGATCTCGGGTTTGAGAACACTGAAGCTTTCTTT	CASSQDLGFENTEAFF
once	.	TRBV10-3	TRBJ1-5	TGTGCCATCAGGATAGGGGAAAATCAGCCCCAGCATTTT	CAIRIGENQPQHF
.	.	TRBV10-2	TRBJ2-2	TGCGCCAGCAGCGCCGCGGGACAGTGGGTTTTT	CASSAAGQWVF
.	TRBD2	TRBV6-1	TRBJ2-2	TGTGCCAGCAGTGATCTCCGGGGGGGCGACGTCGGGGAGCTGTTTTTT	CASSDLRGGDVGELFF